Listed here is a single T cell receptor (beta chain). The source of the sample is a study of CD8+CD57+ T cells in acquired aplastic anemia. The template used for profiling TCR beta VDJ and CDR3 was genomic DNA. TCRdb redid the calling of the reads with MiXCR, one entry per CDR3 protein. Of about 81,000 distinct CDR3 sequences in the sample, over 35% were seen once. Germline V gene data show CDR1 as MGHDK and CDR2 as SYGVNS. This CDR3 has 15 residues. V lost 6 bases and J lost 2, with 16 bases in between. The rearrangement links TRBV25-1 to TRBJ1-1; D might be TRBD1 (6 bases). The sequenced sample was sorted CD4+, CD8+, or CD8+CD57+ T cells (not recorded which) from PBMCs. The source of this sequence is a human donor in good health, serving as a control. The CDR3 sequence is CASSSMGGGNTEAFF. In DNA form, the CDR3 reads TGTGCCAGCAGCTCCATGGGGGGCGGAAACACTGAAGCTTTCTTT.